A single sample is the source of the 26 T cell receptor beta chains below, sequenced in a study of T cells in Graves' hyperthyroidism and ophthalmopathy. TCR beta CDR3 regions were amplified from RNA transcripts. The study used the HTBI primer set for a first-round RT-PCR of the TCR CDR3. TCRdb re-derived calls from the multiplex PCR reads in MiXCR, one entry per CDR3 protein. The sample includes nearly 600,000 distinct CDR3 sequences, 13% to 15% of them seen just once. Specimen: blood. These receptors originate from a woman under 30 with Graves' ophthalmopathy.

This clonotype occurred many times. The V and J genes are TRBV7-9 and TRBJ2-3; the D is unclear. Trimming cost V 2 bases and J 2 bases, with 8 bases left between them. Germline CDR1 SEHNR, CDR2 FQNEAQ (reference sequence). The CDR3 consists of 14 residues. The CDR3 protein is CASSLMTHTDTQYF. CDR3 DNA sequence: TGTGCCAGCAGCTTAATGACTCACACAGATACGCAGTATTTT.

This clonotype was observed many times. The CDR3 protein is CSARGGIATGELFF. In DNA form, the CDR3 reads TGCAGTGCTAGGGGCGGGATTGCGACCGGGGAGCTGTTTTTT. The J gene is TRBJ2-2, the V gene TRBV20-1; TRBD2 might be the D (6 bases). Germline-derived CDR1 and CDR2 are DFQATT and SNEGSKA (reference sequence). The CDR3 covers 14 residues. The V and J ends lost 3 bases and 5 bases respectively, with 13 bases between them.

The J gene is TRBJ2-1, the V gene TRBV4-1; D gene ambiguous. The V end lost 0 bases, the J end lost 5 bases, and 11 bases lay between the germline ends. In germline, CDR1 is MGHRA, CDR2 YSYEKL. The length of the CDR3 is 15 residues. The DNA of the CDR3 is TGCGCCAGCAGCCAAGATCAGGCGGTAAACAATGAGCAGTTCTTC. Protein: CASSQDQAVNNEQFF.

The chain is built from TRBV24-1 and TRBJ2-3; D perhaps matches TRBD2 (7 bases). The CDR3 runs 16 residues. Germline lookup yields CDR1 KGHDR and CDR2 SFDVKD. V was cut by 4 bases and J by 4 bases, with 17 bases left in between. Here the CDR3 reads CATSDPLGEGADTQYF. CDR3 sequence (DNA): TGTGCCACCAGTGACCCCCTGGGGGAGGGGGCAGATACGCAGTATTTT.

The table lists this clonotype with many counts. This chain uses TRBV18 with TRBJ2-3; 11 nucleotides line up with TRBD2. The CDR3 loop spans 15 amino acids. V was pared by 8 bases and J by 4 bases, with 8 bases of the junction left unmatched. CDR1 and CDR2 from the germline V gene are KGHSH and LQKENI. The CDR3 nucleotides read TGTGCCAGCACCCCGGTAGCGGGAGGGCCAGATACGCAGTATTTT. It codes for CASTPVAGGPDTQYF.

The sample holds one count of this clonotype. The V and J genes are TRBV4-1 and TRBJ2-7, with 8 bases identical to TRBD1. Germline-derived CDR1 and CDR2 are MGHRA and YSYEKL. This CDR3 region has 16 residues. The V and J ends lost 0 bases and 2 bases, in that order; junction bases with no gene match: 6. The CDR3 DNA is TGCGCCAGCAGCCAAGACCGGACAGGGCTAACCTACGAGCAGTACTTC. This encodes CASSQDRTGLTYEQYF.

This sequence joins TRBV9 and TRBJ2-5; D possibly corresponds to TRBD1 (5 bases). V lost 4 bases and J lost 1, with 14 bases in between. The CDR3 totals 15 residues. Germline assignment: CDR1 SGDLS and CDR2 YYNGEE. The CDR3 DNA follows: TGTGCCAGCAGCCTCAAGGGGCGGAGCCAAGAGACCCAGTACTTC. This codes for CASSLKGRSQETQYF.

This clonotype has more than one count but fewer than ten. The chain's CDR3 is CSARPGLAGNEQFF. CDR3 bases: TGCAGTGCTAGACCGGGACTAGCCGGCAATGAGCAGTTCTTC. The chain uses TRBV20-1 and TRBJ2-1; TRBD2 aligns across 9 bases. The V gene end was trimmed by 2 bases and the J gene end by 6 bases; junction bases not matched to a gene: 5. CDR1 and CDR2 from the germline V gene are DFQATT and SNEGSKA (reference sequence). This CDR3 is built from 14 residues.

This clonotype was seen repeatedly, ten times or more. The V gene is TRBV7-9, the J gene TRBJ2-7; D call uncertain. CDR1 is SEHNR and CDR2 is FQNEAQ in the germline V gene (reference sequence). The CDR3 contains 15 residues. V lost 5 bases, J lost 0 bases, and 14 bases lay in between. The CDR3 nucleotides read TGTGCCAGCAGCCGGACCCAAGCCAGCTCCTACGAGCAGTACTTC. Its translation is CASSRTQASSYEQYF. The whole variable domain, filled in from reference TRBV7-9 and TRBJ2-7, reads DTGVSQNPRHKITKRGQNVTFRCDPISEHNRLYWYRQTLGQGPEFLTYFQNEAQLEKSRLLSDRFSAERPKGSFSTLEIQRTEQGDSAMYLCASSRTQASSYEQYFGPGTRLTVT.

This clonotype was seen repeatedly, ten times or more. The chain couples TRBV27 to TRBJ2-2, with D maybe TRBD2 (5 bases). Looked up from germline, CDR1 is MNHEY and CDR2 is SMNVEV (reference sequence). This CDR3 has 17 amino acids. The V end lost 4 bases, the J end lost 0 bases, and 15 bases lay between the germline ends. The CDR3 bases are TGTGCCAGCAGTTCCCGGACGGACTCCTCGAACACCGGGGAGCTGTTTTTT. Translating it yields CASSSRTDSSNTGELFF.

This clonotype came up many times. The chain's CDR3 is CSASTGGSYNEQFF. CDR3 nucleotides: TGCAGTGCATCCACCGGAGGCTCCTACAATGAGCAGTTCTTC. The V and J genes are TRBV20-1 and TRBJ2-1; tentative D call: TRBD2 (5 bases). The germline V gene encodes CDR1 DFQATT and CDR2 SNEGSKA (reference sequence). CDR3 length: 14 amino acids. With 6 bases removed from V and 0 bases from J, the gap between germline ends came to 12 bases.

J is TRBJ2-5 and V is TRBV5-4, with 8 nucleotides matching TRBD1. CDR3 size: 17 residues. Germline V gene sequence: CDR1 SGHNT, CDR2 YYREEE (reference sequence). With V trimmed by 2 bases and J by 1 base, 10 bases remained unmatched. The DNA for the CDR3 is TGTGCCAGCAGCTTTTTGGGCAGGGGGCGCCCCCAAGAGACCCAGTACTTC. It specifies CASSFLGRGRPQETQYF.

This clonotype was seen a handful of times. The chain employs TRBV5-6 and TRBJ2-1; 8 bases are shared with TRBD2. The germline V gene encodes CDR1 SGHDT and CDR2 YYEEEE. The J segment lost 4 bases and the V segment lost 3 bases, leaving 9 bases of the junction unmatched. The length of the CDR3 is 16 residues. The CDR3: CASSSLFSGKYNEQFF. The CDR3 DNA reads as TGTGCCAGCAGCTCTTTATTTAGCGGGAAATACAATGAGCAGTTCTTC.

This clonotype was picked up many times. The rearrangement joins TRBV5-8 to TRBJ2-1; 9 bases align to TRBD1. The junction had 5 bases not matched to a gene; V was cut back by 2 bases and J by 5 bases. This CDR3 is 15 amino acids long. Germline-derived CDR1 and CDR2 are SGHTS and YDEGEE. CDR3 sequence reads: CASSFGTGLNNEQFF. In DNA, the CDR3 is TGTGCCAGCAGCTTTGGGACAGGGTTGAACAATGAGCAGTTCTTC.

V is TRBV6-1 and J is TRBJ1-4, with 8 bases lining up with TRBD1. V shed 5 bases and J 8 bases; nucleotides not matched to a gene: 10. The CDR3 consists of 15 residues. Per the germline V gene, CDR1 is MNHNS and CDR2 is SASEGT. CDR3: CASSSRQGIVEKLFF. The CDR3 nucleotides are TGTGCCAGCAGTTCCCGACAGGGGATCGTGGAAAAACTGTTTTTT.

There are many counts of this clonotype. The chain is built from TRBV19 and TRBJ2-1, with a possible D match to TRBD1 (6 bases). Trimming stripped 6 bases from V and 0 bases from J, with 15 bases between. CDR3 length: 16 residues. Germline assignment: CDR1 LNHDA and CDR2 SQIVND (reference sequence). CDR3 amino acids: CASSAPDSGSYNEQFF. CDR3 in DNA: TGTGCCAGTAGCGCCCCGGACAGTGGCTCCTACAATGAGCAGTTCTTC.

This clonotype has a handful of counts. The chain is built from TRBV9 and TRBJ2-7; D remains unclear. Germline lookup yields CDR1 SGDLS and CDR2 YYNGEE. The CDR3 is 13 amino acids. Trimming shortened V by 1 base and J by 5 bases, and 10 bases separated the two germline ends. The CDR3 loop is CASSVSYRNEQYF. CDR3 in DNA: TGTGCCAGCAGCGTAAGTTATAGGAACGAGCAGTACTTC.

This clonotype has a count of ten or more. This sequence joins TRBV2 and TRBJ2-2; D is undetermined. V was trimmed by 3 bases and J by 3 bases, leaving 11 bases between them. Germline V gene lookup returns CDR1 SNHLY and CDR2 FYNNEI. CDR3 size: 15 residues. CDR3 sequence: CASSEWDPDTGELFF. Here the CDR3 DNA reads TGTGCCAGCAGTGAGTGGGATCCGGACACCGGGGAGCTGTTTTTT.

This clonotype appeared a few times. V is TRBV5-1 and J is TRBJ2-1, with D possibly being TRBD1 (5 bases). V was shortened by 1 base and J by 6 bases, with 8 bases between the two germline ends. Germline V gene lookup returns CDR1 SGHRS and CDR2 YFSETQ. The CDR3 sequence is 13 residues long. CDR3 residues: CASSLMDINEQFF. For the CDR3, the DNA is TGCGCCAGCAGCTTGATGGACATCAATGAGCAGTTCTTC.

Ten or more counts support this clonotype. The chain combines TRBV3-1 with TRBJ1-4; D not resolved. The CDR3 consists of 12 residues. The ends were cut back, 7 bases at V and 8 bases at J, with 11 bases in the middle. CDR1 LGHDT and CDR2 YNNKEL come from the germline V gene (reference sequence). This chain's CDR3 is CASTFRGEKLFF. The CDR3 coding sequence is TGTGCCAGCACTTTCCGCGGGGAAAAACTGTTTTTT.

This clonotype occurred many times. This rearrangement joins TRBV27 to TRBJ2-7; tentative D call: TRBD1 (6 bases). The germline V and J ends were trimmed by 6 bases and 2 bases, with 11 bases remaining between them. The CDR3 sequence is 13 residues long. Per germline, CDR1 MNHEY and CDR2 SMNVEV (reference sequence). DNA of the CDR3: TGTGCCAGCAGCCACGGACAGCCCTACGAGCAGTACTTC. It is translated as CASSHGQPYEQYF.

This clonotype was observed many times. This chain links TRBV6-5 with TRBJ1-2; 11 bases line up with TRBD1. The V segment lost 1 base and the J segment 6 bases; nucleotides outside the gene matches: 7. There are 16 residues in the CDR3. CDR1 is MNHEY and CDR2 is SVGAGI in the germline V gene. As DNA, the CDR3 is TGTGCCAGCAGTTACTTAGCCCGGACAGGGGGCGATGGCTACACCTTC. Amino acids: CASSYLARTGGDGYTF.

The V call is TRBV5-6, the J call TRBJ1-1, with D unclear. The CDR3 totals 15 residues. In germline, CDR1 is SGHDT, CDR2 YYEEEE. With 3 bases removed from V and 0 bases from J, the gap between germline ends came to 12 bases. CDR3 coding DNA: TGTGCCAGCAGCTGGAGAGAGAGAATGAACACTGAAGCTTTCTTT. Amino acid sequence: CASSWRERMNTEAFF.

This clonotype came up a few times. This sequence joins TRBV7-8 and TRBJ1-4, with 7 bases matching TRBD1. J gave up 8 bases and V 5 bases, and 11 bases lay outside the gene matches. Per germline, CDR1 SGHVS and CDR2 FQNEAQ. The CDR3 is made up of 15 amino acids. CDR3 loop: CASSLRGTAREKLFF. The CDR3 DNA reads TGTGCCAGCAGCCTACGCGGGACAGCTCGAGAAAAACTGTTTTTT. The full variable domain, in which reference TRBV7-8 and TRBJ1-4 provide the parts outside the CDR3, is GAGVSQSPRYKVAKRGQDVALRCDPISGHVSLFWYQQALGQGPEFLTYFQNEAQLDKSGLPSDRFFAERPEGSVSTLKIQRTQQEDSAVYLCASSLRGTAREKLFFGSGTQLSVL.

This clonotype occurred a few times. This chain uses TRBV7-9 with TRBJ2-5, with D perhaps matching TRBD1 or TRBD2 (6 bases each). The V gene lost 1 base and the J gene lost 4 bases, with 13 bases spanning the gap. The V gene's germline CDR1 is SEHNR and CDR2 FQNEAQ (reference sequence). This CDR3 comprises 15 residues. CDR3 sequence (DNA): TGTGCCAGCAGCTTAGGGGGGGCCATAGGAGAGACCCAGTACTTC. Its protein is CASSLGGAIGETQYF.

This clonotype was observed many times. This chain connects TRBV7-2 to TRBJ1-5, with D possibly matching TRBD1 (5 bases). The CDR3 spans 12 residues. Trimming took off 3 bases at V and 12 bases at J, with 12 bases between the two ends. Germline values: CDR1 SGHTA, CDR2 FQGNSA. CDR3 DNA sequence: TGTGCCAGCAGCTTTCCTTTGGGACTCCAGCATTTT. It encodes CASSFPLGLQHF. Drawing the rest from reference TRBV7-2 and TRBJ1-5, the complete variable domain is GAGVSQSPSNKVTEKGKDVELRCDPISGHTALYWYRQSLGQGLEFLIYFQGNSAPDKSGLPSDRFSAERTGGSVSTLTIQRTQQEDSAVYLCASSFPLGLQHFGDGTRLSIL.